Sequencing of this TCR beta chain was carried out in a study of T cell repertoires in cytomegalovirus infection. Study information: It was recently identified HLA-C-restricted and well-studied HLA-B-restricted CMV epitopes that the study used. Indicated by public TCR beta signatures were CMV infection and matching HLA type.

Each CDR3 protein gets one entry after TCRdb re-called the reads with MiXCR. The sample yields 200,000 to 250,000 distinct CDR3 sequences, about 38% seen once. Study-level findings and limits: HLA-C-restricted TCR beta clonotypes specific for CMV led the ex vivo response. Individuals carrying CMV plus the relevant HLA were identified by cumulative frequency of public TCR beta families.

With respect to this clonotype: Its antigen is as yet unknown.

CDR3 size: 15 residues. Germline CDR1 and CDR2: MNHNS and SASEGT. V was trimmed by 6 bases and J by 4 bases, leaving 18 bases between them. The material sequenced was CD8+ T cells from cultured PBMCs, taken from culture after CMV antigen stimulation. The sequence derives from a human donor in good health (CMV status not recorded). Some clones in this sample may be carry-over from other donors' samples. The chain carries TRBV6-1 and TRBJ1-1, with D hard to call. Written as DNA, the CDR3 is TGTGCCAGCAGCCAATCGTTAGAGCTAGCCACTGAAGCTTTCTTT. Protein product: CASSQSLELATEAFF.